These 15 T cell receptor beta chains were sequenced from one sample in a study of regulatory T cells in long-lasting Graves disease. As to time point: newly diagnosed GD, antithyroid drugs for less than 3 months. PBMCs were the source of the RNA used for TCR sequencing. iRepertoire HTBI primers and Arm-PCR of CDR3 regions built TCR beta libraries. TCRdb re-called the multiplex PCR reads with MiXCR, one entry per CDR3 protein. Here the sample spans 400,000 to 650,000 distinct CDR3 sequences, 15% to 20% being singletons. Separately, the same data were catalogued under a study of T cells in Graves' hyperthyroidism and ophthalmopathy.

The sequencing here drew on peripheral blood mononuclear cells (PBMCs), taken at new diagnosis, from a patient treated with antithyroid drugs. Source of these receptors: a middle-aged woman with Graves disease.

This clonotype was seen only a few times. The chain joins TRBV3-1 to TRBJ2-2, with D possibly being TRBD2 (6 bases). The germline V and J ends were trimmed by 0 bases and 9 bases, with 20 bases remaining between them. The germline V gene has CDR1 LGHDT and CDR2 YNNKEL (reference sequence). The CDR3 extends over 17 amino acids. CDR3 sequence (DNA): TGTGCCAGCAGCCAAGAAAGATCCCAGGGACTCAACCGGGAGCTGTTTTTT. Encoded protein: CASSQERSQGLNRELFF.

As concerns this clonotype: A read error is possible here, since a much larger clone lies one base away. The CDR3 ends on some other residue instead of the conserved phenylalanine or tryptophan, so this is likely a read error. The chain employs TRBV30 and TRBJ2-3, with TRBD2 as a possible D gene (5 bases). Germline CDR1 GTSNPN, CDR2 SVGIG (reference sequence). The CDR3 has 13 residues. Trimming cost V 2 bases and J 0 bases, with 6 bases left between them. The CDR3 DNA reads TGTGCCTGGAGTCGAGGGAGCACAGATACGCAGTATTAT. It is translated as CAWSRGSTDTQYY.

This clonotype showed up many times. This sequence joins TRBV12-3 or TRBV12-4 and TRBJ2-5, with 7 bases aligning to TRBD2. V lost 5 bases and J lost 2; bases outside the gene matches: 14. The CDR3 runs 17 residues. The CDR3 protein is CASSAPPEFSGQETQYF. In DNA, the CDR3 is TGTGCCAGCAGTGCCCCCCCCGAGTTTAGCGGGCAAGAGACCCAGTACTTC.

Details on this clonotype: The junction departs from the called germline gene at one end, perhaps through a read error. The rearrangement uses TRBV6-2 or TRBV6-3 and TRBJ1-1; D is undetermined. The CDR3 runs to 13 residues. Germline values: CDR1 MNHEY, CDR2 SVGEGT. CDR3: CASSLTLNTEASF. CDR3 DNA sequence: TGTGCCAGCAGCCTGACACTTAACACTGAAGCTTCCTTT.

As for this clonotype: A junction end diverges from the germline sequence, so it may reflect a read error. The chain is built from TRBV18 and TRBJ2-1; 8 bases are shared with TRBD1. The CDR3 sequence is 14 residues long. Germline CDR1 is KGHSH and CDR2 is LQKENI. CDR3 sequence (DNA): TGTGCCAGCTCGCCCAGGGGGCCGGACAATGGGCAGTTCTTC. Its translation is CASSPRGPDNGQFF.

This clonotype was picked up many times. The chain combines TRBV2 with TRBJ1-2; 8 bases match TRBD1. There are 14 residues in the CDR3. V shed 9 bases, J shed 4 bases, and the junction held 10 bases outside the gene matches. From germline, CDR1 is SNHLY and CDR2 FYNNEI. This CDR3 is CASTNSGTGYGYTF. The CDR3 DNA sequence: TGTGCCAGTACAAACTCCGGGACAGGCTATGGCTACACCTTC.

The sample holds many counts of this clonotype. CDR3 bases: TGTGCCTGGAGTGCTGGGGGTAGACAGCCCCAGCATTTT. It encodes CAWSAGGRQPQHF. The chain has TRBV30 and TRBJ1-5; D perhaps matches TRBD1 (5 bases). Trimming took 1 base from V and 7 from J, leaving 11 bases between them. Per germline, CDR1 GTSNPN and CDR2 SVGIG (reference sequence). The CDR3 loop spans 13 amino acids.

This clonotype has more than one count but fewer than ten. The gene calls are TRBV27 and TRBJ2-1, with a tentative D call TRBD1 (5 bases). This CDR3 comprises 14 residues. The germline V gene has CDR1 MNHEY and CDR2 SMNVEV (reference sequence). The V gene lost 3 bases and the J gene lost 6 bases, with 12 bases spanning the gap. This CDR3 is CASSFLTVGNEQFF. The CDR3 DNA reads TGTGCCAGCAGTTTCCTGACAGTTGGCAATGAGCAGTTCTTC.

Many counts were recorded for this clonotype. The rearrangement links TRBV28 to TRBJ1-5, with TRBD1 as a possible D gene (6 bases). Trimming removed 6 bases from V and 0 bases from J, with 12 bases in between. This CDR3 has 15 amino acids. Germline lookup yields CDR1 MDHEN and CDR2 SYDVKM. The CDR3 DNA reads as TGTGCCAGCAGAACAGGGTCCTATAGCAATCAGCCCCAGCATTTT. Translated: CASRTGSYSNQPQHF. The whole variable domain, remainder taken from reference TRBV28 and TRBJ1-5, is DVKVTQSSRYLVKRTGEKVFLECVQDMDHENMFWYRQDPGLGLRLIYFSYDVKMKEKGDIPEGYSVSREKKERFSLILESASTNQTSMYLCASRTGSYSNQPQHFGDGTRLSIL.

This clonotype was observed at least ten times. CDR3 sequence: CASSPGQAQGQYF. In nucleotides, the CDR3 is TGTGCCAGCTCACCGGGACAGGCCCAAGGGCAGTACTTC. The genes are TRBV18 and TRBJ2-4; 8 bases agree with TRBD1. The germline gives CDR1 KGHSH, CDR2 LQKENI. This CDR3 region has 13 residues. The J segment lost 13 bases and the V segment lost 3 bases, leaving 8 bases of the junction unmatched.

This clonotype was recorded many times. V gene TRBV12-3 or TRBV12-4 combines with J gene TRBJ2-1; perhaps TRBD2 as D (6 bases). The germline V and J ends were trimmed by 6 bases and 1 base, with 10 bases remaining between them. This CDR3 has 14 amino acids. The CDR3 loop reads CASRRDLSYNEQFF. The DNA of the CDR3 is TGTGCCAGCAGGCGGGACTTGTCCTACAATGAGCAGTTCTTC.

This clonotype was found many times. The V gene is TRBV6-1, the J gene TRBJ2-7, with D perhaps TRBD2 (5 bases). The CDR3 has 12 residues. V was shortened by 6 bases and J by 6 bases, with 12 bases between the two germline ends. Per germline, CDR1 MNHNS and CDR2 SASEGT. DNA for the CDR3: TGTGCCAGCAGCCGAAGCGGAGGCGAGCAGTACTTC. Amino acid sequence: CASSRSGGEQYF.

This clonotype has at least ten counts. The chain employs TRBV12-3 or TRBV12-4 and TRBJ1-1; no firm D call. V was cut by 10 bases and J by 0 bases, with 9 bases left in between. The CDR3 has 12 residues. CDR3 sequence (DNA): TGTGCCACCGTCGACATGAACACTGAAGCTTTCTTT. It translates to CATVDMNTEAFF.

This clonotype was counted between two and nine times. This chain connects TRBV7-8 to TRBJ1-1, with 7 bases matching TRBD1. The germline CDR1 and CDR2 sequences are SGHVS and FQNEAQ. The CDR3 consists of 13 residues. V lost 2 bases and J lost 7; bases outside the gene matches: 4. The CDR3 protein is CASSLRDSLEAFF. DNA of the CDR3: TGTGCCAGCAGCTTACGGGACAGCCTTGAAGCTTTCTTT.

This clonotype was found many times. The genes are TRBV20-1 and TRBJ1-1; D remains ambiguous. V was pared by 4 bases and J by 0 bases, with 9 bases between. CDR1 and CDR2 from the germline V gene are DFQATT and SNEGSKA (reference sequence). The CDR3 is 13 residues long. Written as DNA, the CDR3 is TGCAGTGCTAAAAACGCTTTGAACACTGAAGCTTTCTTT. It translates to CSAKNALNTEAFF.